Reported below is one TCR beta chain. What it binds is unknown. TCR beta libraries carry UMIs added by 5'RACE template switching. One entry per CDR3 protein, without DNA, is what TCRdb gives after re-calling the 5' RACE reads. The table for this sample gives 200,000 to 300,000 distinct CDR3 sequences. The sample originates from a study of T cells expressing NK-cell markers. In the study overall: Beta-chain profiling covered CD3+CD56+NKG2C+, CD3+CD56+NKG2C- and CD3+CD56-NKG2C+ sorted subsets. General study points: Topping the CD3+CD56-NKG2C+ fraction as well were these clonotypes, in a handful of donors.

This CDR3 is built from 16 residues. From germline, CDR1 is SGHAT and CDR2 FQDESV (reference sequence). The sequencing input was blood T cells: a sorted CD56 or NKG2C T cell subset, CD4+ or CD8+ T cells, or bulk PBMC T cells (not recorded which). This receptor was obtained from a man between 18 and 35 years old in good health. V is TRBV11-1 and J is TRBJ2-1. CDR3 region: CASSSKSGRAHNEQFF.